This T cell receptor (beta chain) was sequenced for a study of T cells in Graves' hyperthyroidism and ophthalmopathy (dated by TCRdb to between 2018 and 2020). About the investigation overall: Peripheral blood was collected at initial diagnosis, before any treatment. Whether ophthalmopathy could be predicted prospectively was tested in an independent validation cohort made up of fewer than 20 hyperthyroidism patients plus 17 patients who later progressed to ophthalmopathy. Once sampling was done, hyperthyroidism patients were given methimazole at a starting dose of 30 mg daily, whereas ophthalmopathy patients were given high-dose intravenous methylprednisolone. TCR V-J signatures able to tell the groups apart were searched for in a discovery cohort of more than 90 patients, of whom more than 40 had Graves' ophthalmopathy and about 60 had stable Graves' hyperthyroidism. For training and testing, the roughly 97 patients in the discovery cohort were randomly divided in a 7:3 ratio. TCR Vbeta CDR3 sequencing of roughly 140 peripheral blood samples (over 40 ophthalmopathy, under 80 hyperthyroidism and roughly 17 progressor patients) is reported in the paper. In about 6 Graves' hyperthyroidism patients, the study also compared T-cell repertoires from thyroid tissue with T-cell repertoires from blood.

Comment on this clonotype: Its antigen remains undetermined. Germline is not matched at one junction end, which may reflect a read error.

What the work shows at the level of the full study, not this receptor alone: No statistical method was used to set the sample size in advance, and investigators knew the group allocation. In validation, the model predicted progression to ophthalmopathy a median of about 6 months before onset, with over 60% sensitivity and nearly 75% specificity. Most expanded thyroid clonotypes (frequency above 0.001) were also found in blood, which suggests that blood repertoires may mirror thyroid immune responses. Ophthalmopathy was separated from stable hyperthyroidism by a 13 V-J signature model, with about 88% sensitivity and approximately 84% specificity obtained in cross-validation and 80%/75% obtained in testing.

CDR1 SGHRS and CDR2 YFSETQ are derived from the germline V gene. Taken from cysteine to phenylalanine, the CDR3 has 13 residues. The only DNA kept is the CDR3, 39 bases in frame from the first base. The TCR beta CDR3 regions were amplified from the RNA transcripts. A first-round RT-PCR of the TCR CDR3 used the HTBI primer set with the Qiagen OneStep RT-PCR kit. Libraries were constructed in a second round of multiplex PCR, after which size selection and purification were performed. Paired-end sequencing of the libraries was performed with 100 bp reads on an Illumina HiSeq2000. On the study's bioinformatics: SOAPnuke was used to process the raw data, throwing out any read that contained adapters or uncalled bases, had a mean Phred below 15, or lacked an exact constant-primer or identifier match. High-quality paired reads were merged using COPE v1.2.5, and each unique nucleotide sequence was defined as a clonotype. Clonotypes were aligned to IMGT TRBV, TRBD and TRBJ reference segments using MiTCR v1.1. Only V-J combinations with frequency above 0.0001, covering 99.2% of repertoires, were analysed. The TCS score was defined as the ratio of F50 (clonal expansion) to E x V (chaos), calculated using BLOSUM62-based TCRdist between CDR3 peptides within each V-J. Welch's t-statistics and random forest reduced some 510 V-J features to 10 to 15, which were used in a naive Bayes classifier (R e1071). The public reads were reprocessed in TCRdb via fastp at Q25 and MiXCR, keeping in-frame beta chains. Duplicate CDR3 protein sequences are folded into a single record with the most common DNA and genes. TCRdb's processing, not the authors', yielded these V and J calls. This sample lists roughly 500,000 distinct CDR3 sequences; approximately 22% were detected once. Approximately 54% of the sample rests with the top ten.

Ophthalmopathy patients had moderately to severely active disease, with a Clinical Activity Score of 3 or more, a NOSPECS grade of 4 or more, and a disease duration of less than 3 months. Exclusion was applied to patients with uncontrolled infections, other autoimmune diseases, pregnancy or lactation. Diagnoses were established on the basis of clinical symptoms, serum thyroxine and TRAb, thyroid ultrasound, and orbital computed tomography. PBMCs were separated from around 9.1 ml of fresh peripheral blood using Ficoll-Paque density gradient centrifugation. Total RNA was extracted with Trizol reagent, and quality was checked on an Agilent 2100 Bioanalyzer.

The V gene is TRBV5-1 and the J gene is TRBJ2-7; TRBD2 could be the D gene, as 5 bases match. The clonotype originates from a woman between 70 and 85 years old with Graves' ophthalmopathy. Sequenced: blood. The DNA sequence is as follows: TGTGCCAGCAGCTCGGACTTCCTCGGGGAGCAGTACTTC. The translation is CASSSDFLGEQYF.